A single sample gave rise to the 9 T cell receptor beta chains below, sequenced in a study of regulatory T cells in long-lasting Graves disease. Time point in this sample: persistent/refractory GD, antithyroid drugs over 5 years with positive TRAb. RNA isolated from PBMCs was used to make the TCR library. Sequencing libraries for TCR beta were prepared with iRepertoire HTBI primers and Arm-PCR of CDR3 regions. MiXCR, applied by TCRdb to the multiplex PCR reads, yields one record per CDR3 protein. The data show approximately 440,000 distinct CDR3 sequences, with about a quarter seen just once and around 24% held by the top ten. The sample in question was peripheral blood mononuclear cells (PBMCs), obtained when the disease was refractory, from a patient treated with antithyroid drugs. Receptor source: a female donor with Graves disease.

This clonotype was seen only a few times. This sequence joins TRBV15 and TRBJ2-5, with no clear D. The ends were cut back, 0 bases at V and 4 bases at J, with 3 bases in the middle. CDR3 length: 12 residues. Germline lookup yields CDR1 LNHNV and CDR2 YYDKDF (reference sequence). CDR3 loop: CATSREGETQYF. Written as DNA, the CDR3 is TGTGCCACCAGCAGAGAGGGAGAGACCCAGTACTTC.

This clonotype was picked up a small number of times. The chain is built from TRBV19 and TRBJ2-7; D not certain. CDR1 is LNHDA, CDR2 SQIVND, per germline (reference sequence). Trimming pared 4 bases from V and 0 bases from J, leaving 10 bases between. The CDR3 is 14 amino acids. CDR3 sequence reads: CASSKLTSSYEQYF. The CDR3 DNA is TGTGCCAGTAGTAAACTGACAAGCTCCTACGAGCAGTACTTC.

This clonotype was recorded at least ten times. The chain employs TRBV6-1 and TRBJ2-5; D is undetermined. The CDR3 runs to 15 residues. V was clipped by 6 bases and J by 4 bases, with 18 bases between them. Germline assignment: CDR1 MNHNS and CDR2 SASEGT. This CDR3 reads CASRRKFAAGETQYF. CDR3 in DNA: TGTGCCAGCAGACGAAAGTTTGCTGCCGGAGAGACCCAGTACTTC.

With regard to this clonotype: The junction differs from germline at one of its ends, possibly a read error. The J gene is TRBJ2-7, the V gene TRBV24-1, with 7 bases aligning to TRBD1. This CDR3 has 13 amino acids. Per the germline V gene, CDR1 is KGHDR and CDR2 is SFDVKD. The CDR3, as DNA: TGTGCCACCCAGGGGACAGCCTCAAAAGAGCAGGACTTC. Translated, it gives CATQGTASKEQDF.

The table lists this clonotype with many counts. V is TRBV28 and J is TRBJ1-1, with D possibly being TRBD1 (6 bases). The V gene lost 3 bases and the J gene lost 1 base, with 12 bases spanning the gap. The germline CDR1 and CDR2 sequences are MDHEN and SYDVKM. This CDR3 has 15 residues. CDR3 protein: CASSFSDRTNTEAFF. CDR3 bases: TGTGCCAGCAGTTTCTCAGACAGGACGAACACTGAAGCTTTCTTT.

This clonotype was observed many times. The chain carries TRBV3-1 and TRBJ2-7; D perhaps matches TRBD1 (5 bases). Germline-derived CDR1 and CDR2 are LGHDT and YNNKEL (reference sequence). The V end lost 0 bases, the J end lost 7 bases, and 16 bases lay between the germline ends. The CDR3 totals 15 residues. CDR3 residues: CASSQDKGSAVEQYF. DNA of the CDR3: TGTGCCAGCAGCCAAGATAAGGGGTCCGCGGTAGAGCAGTACTTC.

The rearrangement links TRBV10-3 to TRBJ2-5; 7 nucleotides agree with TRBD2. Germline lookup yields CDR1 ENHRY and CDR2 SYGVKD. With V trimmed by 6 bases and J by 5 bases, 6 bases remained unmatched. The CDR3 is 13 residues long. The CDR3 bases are TGTGCCATCAGGGGAGGGCCGGGGGAGACCCAGTACTTC. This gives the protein CAIRGGPGETQYF.

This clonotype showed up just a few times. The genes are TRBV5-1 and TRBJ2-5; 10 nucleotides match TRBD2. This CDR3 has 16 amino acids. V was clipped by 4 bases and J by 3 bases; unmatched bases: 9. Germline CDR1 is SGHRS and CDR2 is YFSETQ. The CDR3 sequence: CASSALSSGSKETQYF. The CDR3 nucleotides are TGCGCCAGCAGCGCTCTCTCTAGCGGGAGTAAAGAGACCCAGTACTTC.

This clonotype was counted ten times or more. CDR3 sequence reads: CASSQNPTAQETQYF. As DNA, the CDR3 is TGTGCCAGCAGTCAGAATCCGACGGCGCAAGAGACCCAGTACTTC. The chain joins TRBV6-1 to TRBJ2-5; unclear D gene. There are 15 residues in the CDR3. Germline CDR1 is MNHNS and CDR2 is SASEGT. V was trimmed by 5 bases and J by 2 bases, leaving 15 bases between them.